These 27 T cell receptor beta chains were all obtained from the same sample, sequenced in a study of shared clonotypes between healthy human individuals. Terminally differentiated effector memory CD45RA+ cells were left out of the naive CD8 fraction, which was CD45RO-negative and positively selected for CCR7. TCRdb's copy holds only in-frame clones and misses some; the assay was immunoSEQ multiplex PCR. The top ten clones hold approximately 1.7% of a sample with more than 2 million clones, 85% to 95% of them seen once. The sequenced material came from naive CD8+ T cells from PBMCs. These receptors were obtained from a young man in good health. Some clones in this sample may be carry-over from other donors' samples.

This chain uses TRBV6-5 with TRBJ2-3, with 14 bases aligning to TRBD2. CDR1 is MNHEY and CDR2 is SVGAGI in the germline V gene. V shed 6 bases and J 4 bases; nucleotides not matched to a gene: 3. The CDR3 extends over 15 amino acids. The CDR3 region has the DNA TGTGCCAGCAGGGGACTAGCGGGGGTGGCAGATACGCAGTATTTT. It translates to CASRGLAGVADTQYF.

The chain is built from TRBV29-1 and TRBJ2-7; either TRBD1 or TRBD2 may fit D (6 bases each). V lost 5 bases and J 2 bases, leaving 16 bases between the germline ends. The CDR3 is 14 residues long. Germline lookup yields CDR1 SQVTM and CDR2 ANQGSEA. For the CDR3, the DNA is TGCAGCGTTCGCATAGGGGGGCTTACCTACGAGCAGTACTTC. It encodes CSVRIGGLTYEQYF.

This clone was recorded once. The chain combines TRBV11-2 with TRBJ1-2; 9 positions agree with TRBD1. CDR3 length: 16 amino acids. V lost 5 bases, J lost 2 bases, and 9 bases stayed unmatched. In germline, CDR1 is SGHAT, CDR2 FQNNGV. The DNA for the CDR3 is TGTGCCAGCAGCAGGAGGGACAGGGAGATAAACTATGGCTACACCTTC. The encoded protein is CASSRRDREINYGYTF.

The chain carries TRBV29-1 and TRBJ2-3, with a possible D match to TRBD2 (5 bases). Germline assignment: CDR1 SQVTM and CDR2 ANQGSEA. With 7 bases removed from V and 0 bases from J, the gap between germline ends came to 11 bases. The CDR3 has 13 amino acids. This CDR3 reads CSAGFPSTDTQYF. The CDR3 DNA follows: TGCAGCGCGGGGTTTCCTAGCACAGATACGCAGTATTTT.

V is TRBV7-6 and J is TRBJ2-3, with 9 bases that match TRBD2. The germline V gene encodes CDR1 SGHVS and CDR2 FNYEAQ. This CDR3 is built from 15 residues. Germline trimming cut 5 bases from V and 1 base from J; bases unmatched to any gene: 4. For the CDR3, the DNA is TGTGCCAGCAGCCTGATAGCGGGAGGCACAGATACGCAGTATTTT. Translating it yields CASSLIAGGTDTQYF.

This clone was observed a single time. The CDR3 sequence: CASSPGGGRYGYTF. CDR3 nucleotide sequence: TGTGCCAGCAGCCCCGGGGGGGGGCGATATGGCTACACCTTC. The rearrangement joins TRBV27 to TRBJ1-2, with TRBD1 as a possible D gene (6 bases). From germline, CDR1 is MNHEY and CDR2 SMNVEV (reference sequence). The CDR3 has 14 residues. The V end lost 6 bases, the J end lost 5 bases, and 16 bases lay between the germline ends.

The V gene is TRBV28, the J gene TRBJ2-1; 7 bases are shared with TRBD2. Germline values: CDR1 MDHEN, CDR2 SYDVKM. V lost 3 bases to trimming and J lost 6 bases; unmatched junction nucleotides: 8. This CDR3 comprises 15 residues. The CDR3 reads CASSLSGKESNEQFF. The CDR3 DNA sequence: TGTGCCAGCAGTTTGAGCGGGAAGGAGAGCAATGAGCAGTTCTTC.

The V call is TRBV29-1, the J call TRBJ2-1, with 14 bases fitting TRBD2. J gave up 0 bases and V 0 bases, and 4 bases lay outside the gene matches. CDR1 is SQVTM and CDR2 is ANQGSEA in the germline V gene. The CDR3 totals 18 residues. CDR3 in amino acids: CSVEEETSGRVSYNEQFF. In DNA form, the CDR3 reads TGCAGCGTTGAAGAAGAGACTAGCGGGAGGGTCTCCTACAATGAGCAGTTCTTC.

This chain links TRBV27 with TRBJ2-1; D is perhaps TRBD1 (6 bases). Looked up from germline, CDR1 is MNHEY and CDR2 is SMNVEV (reference sequence). The V and J ends lost 5 bases and 3 bases respectively, with 14 bases between them. The CDR3 covers 15 residues. This CDR3 is CASSPGQNLYNEQFF. The CDR3 DNA sequence: TGTGCCAGCAGTCCCGGACAGAACCTCTACAATGAGCAGTTCTTC.

As to this clone: Other nucleotide sequences in the sample specify the same CDR3. CDR3 residues: CSVEGWGNEQFF. The CDR3 region has the DNA TGCAGCGTTGAAGGTTGGGGTAATGAGCAGTTCTTC. The chain recombines TRBV29-1 with TRBJ2-1; D is ambiguous. Germline CDR1 reads SQVTM; CDR2 reads ANQGSEA. Trimming took 1 base from V and 7 from J, leaving 8 bases between them. This CDR3 spans 12 amino acids.

The rearrangement joins TRBV28 to TRBJ2-7, with 7 bases matching TRBD1. In germline, CDR1 is MDHEN, CDR2 SYDVKM. V trimming: 7 bases; J trimming: 0 bases; junction bases outside the gene matches: 9. The CDR3 consists of 15 residues. CDR3 amino acids: CASTTGFLSSYEQYF. The DNA for the CDR3 is TGTGCCAGCACGACAGGGTTTTTATCCTCCTACGAGCAGTACTTC. Full variable domain (remainder filled in from reference TRBV28 and TRBJ2-7): DVKVTQSSRYLVKRTGEKVFLECVQDMDHENMFWYRQDPGLGLRLIYFSYDVKMKEKGDIPEGYSVSREKKERFSLILESASTNQTSMYLCASTTGFLSSYEQYFGPGTRLTVT.

The chain has TRBV5-6 and TRBJ1-5; D remains ambiguous. Trimming took 0 bases from V and 5 from J, leaving 6 bases between them. Per germline, CDR1 SGHDT and CDR2 YYEEEE. The CDR3 consists of 13 residues. CDR3 DNA sequence: TGTGCCAGCAGCTTGGGGCGGGATCAGCCCCAGCATTTT. As protein: CASSLGRDQPQHF.

The chain has TRBV7-2 and TRBJ2-3; 8 positions agree with TRBD2. CDR1 is SGHTA and CDR2 is FQGNSA in the germline V gene. The CDR3 runs to 15 residues. The trim removed 3 bases at V and 2 bases at J, leaving 4 bases unmatched. The chain's CDR3 is CASSFSGIPTDTQYF. The CDR3 region has the DNA TGTGCCAGCAGCTTTAGCGGGATCCCCACAGATACGCAGTATTTT.

On this clone: Other nucleotide sequences from this sample produce the same CDR3. V usage is TRBV27 and J usage is TRBJ2-5, with 7 bases aligning to TRBD1. The CDR3 is 14 amino acids. Trimming cost V 3 bases and J 5 bases; bases outside gene matches: 6. The germline V gene has CDR1 MNHEY and CDR2 SMNVEV (reference sequence). This chain's CDR3 is CASSFVGGGETQYF. For the CDR3, the DNA is TGTGCCAGCAGTTTTGTAGGGGGCGGGGAGACCCAGTACTTC.

For this clone: This sample also contains other DNA sequences that code for the same CDR3. The chain links TRBV6-5 to TRBJ2-3; D is ambiguous. Trimming took 8 bases from V and 2 from J, leaving 11 bases between them. This CDR3 comprises 13 residues. Germline V gives CDR1 MNHEY, CDR2 SVGAGI. As DNA, the CDR3 is TGTGCCAGCTCTTACGGGTTCACAGATACGCAGTATTTT. Translation gives CASSYGFTDTQYF.

This chain connects TRBV21-1 to TRBJ1-1. TRBV21-1 is assigned pseudogene status. This CDR3 comprises 11 residues. Written as DNA, the CDR3 is TGTGCCAGCGTTGTGAACACTGAAGCTTTCTTT. As protein: CASVVNTEAFF.

The V and J genes are TRBV13 and TRBJ2-3; 10 nucleotides agree with TRBD2. CDR3 size: 12 residues. CDR1 and CDR2 (germline): PRHDT, FYEKMQ (reference sequence). The CDR3 sequence: CASTSGKDTQYF. As DNA, the CDR3 is TGTGCGTCAACTAGCGGGAAGGATACGCAGTATTTT.

V is TRBV28 and J is TRBJ2-3; 10 bases match TRBD2. V shed 6 bases, J shed 0 bases, and the junction held 15 bases outside the gene matches. The CDR3 runs 19 residues. Germline V CDR1 and CDR2: MDHEN, SYDVKM. The CDR3 sequence: CASSFSPDLTSGSTDTQYF. The CDR3 bases are TGTGCCAGCAGCTTCAGCCCTGACCTGACTAGCGGGAGCACAGATACGCAGTATTTT.

The V and J genes are TRBV13 and TRBJ2-1, with TRBD2 as a possible D gene (6 bases). CDR3 size: 16 residues. In germline, CDR1 is PRHDT, CDR2 FYEKMQ (reference sequence). Trimming stripped 5 bases from V and 8 bases from J, with 22 bases between. The CDR3 sequence is CASSAEPGLRGDEQFF. The CDR3 DNA sequence: TGTGCCAGCAGCGCAGAGCCGGGACTGCGGGGCGATGAGCAGTTCTTC.

This chain links TRBV19 with TRBJ2-7; D ambiguous. The CDR3 spans 13 residues. The V and J ends lost 3 bases and 6 bases respectively, with 12 bases between them. The germline gives CDR1 LNHDA, CDR2 SQIVND (reference sequence). CDR3 coding DNA: TGTGCCAGTAGTATGGGGTTTTCGGGCGAGCAGTACTTC. Amino acids: CASSMGFSGEQYF.

V is TRBV28 and J is TRBJ2-1; TRBD2 matches 16 bases. V trimming: 6 bases; J trimming: 10 bases; junction bases outside the gene matches: 15. CDR1 MDHEN and CDR2 SYDVKM come from the germline V gene. CDR3 length: 18 amino acids. This chain's CDR3 is CASSWIGTSGRAGVEQFF. For the CDR3, the DNA is TGTGCCAGCAGCTGGATCGGGACTAGCGGGAGGGCCGGGGTGGAGCAGTTCTTC.

There are a few counts of this clone. V gene TRBV7-9 combines with J gene TRBJ1-1, with 7 bases lining up with TRBD1. The CDR3 runs to 13 residues. Germline CDR1 is SEHNR and CDR2 is FQNEAQ (reference sequence). Losses at the gene ends were 5 bases for V and 11 bases for J; bases not matched to a gene: 11. The CDR3 nucleotides read TGTGCCAGCAGCACCCGACAGGGCGCCACGGCTTTCTTT. Its translation: CASSTRQGATAFF.

As regards this clone: This sample includes further DNA sequences coding for the same CDR3. The chain is built from TRBV28 and TRBJ1-1; possibly TRBD1 for D (6 bases). Deletions cut 5 bases from V and 0 bases from J, with 13 bases between. Germline lookup yields CDR1 MDHEN and CDR2 SYDVKM. The CDR3 length is 15 residues. The CDR3 region is CASSPGGGMNTEAFF. CDR3 bases: TGTGCCAGCAGTCCCGGGGGCGGTATGAACACTGAAGCTTTCTTT.

The V gene is TRBV19, the J gene TRBJ1-5, with D tentatively TRBD1 (5 bases). This CDR3 spans 15 amino acids. V lost 1 base and J lost 7, with 14 bases in between. Germline V CDR1 and CDR2: LNHDA, SQIVND (reference sequence). CDR3 DNA: TGTGCCAGTAGTATAGGCCCAGGGCCGGGACAGCCCCAGCATTTT. This translates into CASSIGPGPGQPQHF.

This CDR3 reads CASSPTFVGYTGELFF. CDR3 DNA: TGTGCCAGCAGCCCGACCTTCGTGGGGTACACCGGGGAGCTGTTTTTT. This chain uses TRBV14 with TRBJ2-2, with unresolved D. In germline, CDR1 is SGHDN, CDR2 FVKESK. The CDR3 runs 16 residues. The V gene lost 4 bases and the J gene lost 3 bases, with 15 bases spanning the gap.

This chain uses TRBV5-6 with TRBJ1-1, with D possibly being TRBD1 (6 bases). From germline, CDR1 is SGHDT and CDR2 YYEEEE. Between the trimmed V and J ends, which lost 4 bases and 0 bases, there was a span of 16 bases. This CDR3 contains 16 residues. The CDR3 coding sequence is TGTGCCAGCAGCCGCAGAGGGGGTCCGATGAACACTGAAGCTTTCTTT. Translating it yields CASSRRGGPMNTEAFF.

J is TRBJ1-2 and V is TRBV2; no clear D gene. Deletions cut 9 bases from V and 0 bases from J, with 20 bases between. Germline CDR1 and CDR2: SNHLY and FYNNEI. The CDR3 has 16 residues. CDR3 nucleotide sequence: TGTGCCAGTCTTCCGCCGGGCGGGCTCCCTAACTATGGCTACACCTTC. This gives the protein CASLPPGGLPNYGYTF.